This note documents a single TCR beta chain sequence. In the original processing: Using reference gene primer amplification, nucleated cell counts were estimated. Assay used: immunoSEQ multiplex PCR; TCRdb lists only in-frame clones, some missing. The V and J calls and clone size come from that table; D and trimming were worked out from the DNA. The sample shows about 67,000 clones, about 89% of them seen only once. The source of the sample is a study of blood T cell repertoires in COVID-19. Across the study: COVID-19 samples collected from the United States, Italy and Spain covered acute and convalescent phases. T cells, B-cell-depleted T cells, or PBMCs provided the cDNA or gDNA that served as material.

Germline values: CDR1 LGHDT, CDR2 YNNKEL (reference sequence). V gave up 4 bases and J gave up 0 bases; unmatched junction bases: 5. The CDR3 runs to 15 residues. The chain uses TRBV3-1 (or the pseudogene TRBV3-2) and TRBJ2-7; 8 bases fit TRBD1. This TCR was recovered from a man aged 50 to 59 with active COVID-19. The sample consisted of peripheral blood. The CDR3 bases are TGTGCCAGCAGCCCGACAGGGGTCAACTCCTACGAGCAGTACTTC. It specifies CASSPTGVNSYEQYF.